The entry below gives a single TCR beta chain sequence along with its context. The data belong to a study of CD8 T cells in Susac syndrome. V was shortened by 5 bases and J by 0 bases, with 20 bases between the two germline ends. The CDR3 runs 18 residues. Looked up from germline, CDR1 is MNHEY and CDR2 is SVGEGT. cDNA came from roughly 0.5 to 1 ug RNA primed by random hexamers. TCRdb used MiXCR to reprocess the immunoSEQ multiplex PCR reads, holding one entry per CDR3 protein. The top ten hold nearly 0.2% of the sample, which has around 62,000 distinct CDR3 sequences, approximately 90% seen once. Sequenced: CD8+ T cells from PBMCs. V is TRBV6-2 or TRBV6-3 and J is TRBJ1-5; D is undetermined. The clonotype comes from a human donor in good health. Written as DNA, the CDR3 is TGTGCCAGCAGTCCGAGTCCGAGGCAGGCAGATAGCAATCAGCCCCAGCATTTT. This sequence encodes CASSPSPRQADSNQPQHF.